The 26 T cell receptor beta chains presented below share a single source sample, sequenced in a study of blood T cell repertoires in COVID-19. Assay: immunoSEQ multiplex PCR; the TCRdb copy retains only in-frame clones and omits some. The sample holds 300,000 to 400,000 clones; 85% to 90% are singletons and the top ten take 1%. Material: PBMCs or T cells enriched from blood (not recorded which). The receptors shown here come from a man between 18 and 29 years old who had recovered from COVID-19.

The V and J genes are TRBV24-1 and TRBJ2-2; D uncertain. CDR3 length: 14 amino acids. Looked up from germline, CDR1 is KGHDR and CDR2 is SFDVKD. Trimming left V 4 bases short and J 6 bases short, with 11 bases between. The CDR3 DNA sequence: TGTGCCACCAGTGACACAACATACCCCGGGGAGCTGTTTTTT. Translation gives CATSDTTYPGELFF.

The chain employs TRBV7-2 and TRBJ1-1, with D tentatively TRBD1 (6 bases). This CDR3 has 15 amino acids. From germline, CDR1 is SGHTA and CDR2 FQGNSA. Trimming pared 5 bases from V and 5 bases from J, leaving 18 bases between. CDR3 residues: CASSLHREPGTEAFF. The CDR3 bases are TGTGCCAGCAGCCTACACAGGGAGCCGGGGACTGAAGCTTTCTTT.

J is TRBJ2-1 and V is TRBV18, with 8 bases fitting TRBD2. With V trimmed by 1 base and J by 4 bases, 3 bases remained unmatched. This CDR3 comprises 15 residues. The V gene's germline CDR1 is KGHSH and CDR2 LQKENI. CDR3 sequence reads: CASSPRLALYNEQFF. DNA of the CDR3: TGTGCCAGCTCACCACGACTAGCGCTATACAATGAGCAGTTCTTC.

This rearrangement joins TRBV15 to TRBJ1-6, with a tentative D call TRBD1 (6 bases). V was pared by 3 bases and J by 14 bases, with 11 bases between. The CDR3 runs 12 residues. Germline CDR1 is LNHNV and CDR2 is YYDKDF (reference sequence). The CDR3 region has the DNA TGTGCCACCAGCAGGTCACAGGGAACCCTCCACTTT. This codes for CATSRSQGTLHF.

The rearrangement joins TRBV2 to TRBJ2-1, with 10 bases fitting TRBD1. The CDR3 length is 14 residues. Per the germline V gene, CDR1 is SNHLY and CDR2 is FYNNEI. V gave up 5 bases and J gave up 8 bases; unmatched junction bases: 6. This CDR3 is CASSMGQGFDEQFF. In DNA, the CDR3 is TGTGCCAGCAGTATGGGACAGGGGTTCGATGAGCAGTTCTTC.

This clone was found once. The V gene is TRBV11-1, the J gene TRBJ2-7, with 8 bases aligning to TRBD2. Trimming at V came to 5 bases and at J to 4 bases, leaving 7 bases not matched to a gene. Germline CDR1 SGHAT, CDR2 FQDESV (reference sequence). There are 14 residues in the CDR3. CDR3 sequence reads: CASSRSGISYEQYF. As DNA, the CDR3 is TGTGCCAGCAGCCGTAGCGGGATATCGTACGAGCAGTACTTC.

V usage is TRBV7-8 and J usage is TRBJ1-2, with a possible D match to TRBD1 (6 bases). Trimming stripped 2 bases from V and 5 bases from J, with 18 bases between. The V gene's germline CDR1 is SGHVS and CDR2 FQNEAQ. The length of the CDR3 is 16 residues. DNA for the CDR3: TGTGCCAGCAGCTTATTGCCCCCTACAGGGAATTATGGCTACACCTTC. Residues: CASSLLPPTGNYGYTF.

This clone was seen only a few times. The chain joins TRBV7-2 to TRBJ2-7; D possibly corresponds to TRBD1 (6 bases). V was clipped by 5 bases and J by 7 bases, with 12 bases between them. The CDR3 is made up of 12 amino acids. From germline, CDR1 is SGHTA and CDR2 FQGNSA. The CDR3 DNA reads TGTGCCAGCAGCCAGGGGCAGGGAGAGCAGTACTTC. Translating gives CASSQGQGEQYF.

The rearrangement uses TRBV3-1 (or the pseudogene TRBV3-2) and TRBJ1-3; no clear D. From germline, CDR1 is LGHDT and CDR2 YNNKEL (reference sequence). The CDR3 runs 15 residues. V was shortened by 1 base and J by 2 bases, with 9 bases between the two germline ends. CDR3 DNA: TGTGCCAGCAGCCAAGCACAGACCCCTGGAAACACCATATATTTT. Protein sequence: CASSQAQTPGNTIYF.

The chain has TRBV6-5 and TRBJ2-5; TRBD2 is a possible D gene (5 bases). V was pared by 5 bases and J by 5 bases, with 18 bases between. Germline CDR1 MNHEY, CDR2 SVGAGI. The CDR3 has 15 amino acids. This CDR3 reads CASSPRTGFRETQYF. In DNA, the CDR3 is TGTGCCAGCAGTCCCCGGACGGGGTTCCGGGAGACCCAGTACTTC.

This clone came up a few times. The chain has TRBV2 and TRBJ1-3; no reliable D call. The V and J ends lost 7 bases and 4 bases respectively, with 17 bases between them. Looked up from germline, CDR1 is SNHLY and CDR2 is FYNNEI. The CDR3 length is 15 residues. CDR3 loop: CASTRGLVSGNTIYF. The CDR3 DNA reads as TGTGCCAGCACTAGAGGGCTGGTGTCAGGAAACACCATATATTTT.

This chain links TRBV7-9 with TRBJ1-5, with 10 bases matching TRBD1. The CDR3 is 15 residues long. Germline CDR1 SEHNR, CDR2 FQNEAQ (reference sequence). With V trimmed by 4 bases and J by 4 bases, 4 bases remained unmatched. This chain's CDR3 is CASSSGQGGNQPQHF. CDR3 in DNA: TGTGCCAGCAGCTCTGGACAGGGGGGGAATCAGCCCCAGCATTTT.

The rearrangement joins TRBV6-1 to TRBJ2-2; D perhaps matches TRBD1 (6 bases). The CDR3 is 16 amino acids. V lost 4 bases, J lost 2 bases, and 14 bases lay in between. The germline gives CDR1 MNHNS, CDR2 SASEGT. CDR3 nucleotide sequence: TGTGCCAGCAGTGTTTTTAGACAGGACAACACCGGGGAGCTGTTTTTT. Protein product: CASSVFRQDNTGELFF.

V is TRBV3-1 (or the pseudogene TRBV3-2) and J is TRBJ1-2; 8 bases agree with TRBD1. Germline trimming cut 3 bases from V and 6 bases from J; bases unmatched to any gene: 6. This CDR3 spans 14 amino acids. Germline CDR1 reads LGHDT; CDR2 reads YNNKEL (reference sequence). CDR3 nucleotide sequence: TGTGCCAGCAGCCACCGGACAGGGAAGAATGGCTACACCTTC. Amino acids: CASSHRTGKNGYTF.

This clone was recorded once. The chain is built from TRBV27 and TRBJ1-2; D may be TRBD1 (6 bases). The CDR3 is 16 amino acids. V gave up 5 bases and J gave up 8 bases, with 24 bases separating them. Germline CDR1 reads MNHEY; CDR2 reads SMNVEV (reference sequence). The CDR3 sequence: CASSDRDTGYLGGYTF. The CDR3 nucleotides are TGTGCCAGCAGTGACCGTGATACAGGGTACTTGGGCGGCTACACCTTC.

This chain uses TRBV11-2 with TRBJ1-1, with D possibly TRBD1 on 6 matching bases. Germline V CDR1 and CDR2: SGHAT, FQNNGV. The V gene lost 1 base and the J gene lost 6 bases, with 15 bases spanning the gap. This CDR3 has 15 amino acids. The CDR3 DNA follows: TGTGCCAGCAGCTTAGTGGGGAGGGGGACCTCTGAAGCTTTCTTT. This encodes CASSLVGRGTSEAFF.

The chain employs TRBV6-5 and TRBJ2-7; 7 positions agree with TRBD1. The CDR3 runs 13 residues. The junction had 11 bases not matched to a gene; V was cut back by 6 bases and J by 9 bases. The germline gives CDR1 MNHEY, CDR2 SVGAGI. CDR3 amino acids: CASSVPGQRRQYF. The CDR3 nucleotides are TGTGCCAGCAGCGTCCCGGGACAGAGGAGGCAGTACTTC.

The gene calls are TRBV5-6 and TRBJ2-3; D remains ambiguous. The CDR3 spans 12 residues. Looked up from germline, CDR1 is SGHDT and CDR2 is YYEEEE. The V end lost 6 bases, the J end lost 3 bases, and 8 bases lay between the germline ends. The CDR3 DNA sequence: TGTGCCAGCAACTATAGAACAGATACGCAGTATTTT. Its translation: CASNYRTDTQYF.

The CDR3 nucleotides read TGTGCCAGCAGCTTAAGACAGGGATCTCTAAGTGGCTACACCTTC. Protein: CASSLRQGSLSGYTF. This chain links TRBV7-9 with TRBJ1-2, with 7 bases identical to TRBD1. V gave up 2 bases and J gave up 7 bases; unmatched junction bases: 10. Germline V gene sequence: CDR1 SEHNR, CDR2 FQNEAQ (reference sequence). The CDR3 extends over 15 amino acids.

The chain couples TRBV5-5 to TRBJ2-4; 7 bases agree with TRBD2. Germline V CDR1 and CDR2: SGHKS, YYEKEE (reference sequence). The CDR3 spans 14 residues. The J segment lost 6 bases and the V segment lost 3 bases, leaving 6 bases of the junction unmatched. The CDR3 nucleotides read TGTGCCAGCAGCTCGATCGGGAGGAGAAACATTCAGTACTTC. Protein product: CASSSIGRRNIQYF.

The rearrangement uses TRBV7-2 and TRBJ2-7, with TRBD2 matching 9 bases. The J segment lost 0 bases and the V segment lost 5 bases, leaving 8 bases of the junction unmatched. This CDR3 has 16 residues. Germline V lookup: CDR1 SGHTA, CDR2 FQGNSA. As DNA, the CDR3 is TGTGCCAGCAGCCCTCCTAGCGGGATAGGCTCCTACGAGCAGTACTTC. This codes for CASSPPSGIGSYEQYF.

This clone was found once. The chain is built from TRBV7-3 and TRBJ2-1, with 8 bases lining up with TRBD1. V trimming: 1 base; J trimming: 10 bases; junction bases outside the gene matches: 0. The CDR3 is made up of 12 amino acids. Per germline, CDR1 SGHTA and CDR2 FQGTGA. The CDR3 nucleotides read TGTGCCAGCAGCTTAAACAGGGGGGAGCAGTTCTTC. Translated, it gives CASSLNRGEQFF. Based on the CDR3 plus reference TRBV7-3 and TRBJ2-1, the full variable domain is GAGVSQTPSNKVTEKGKYVELRCDPISGHTALYWYRQSLGQGPEFLIYFQGTGAADDSGLPNDRFFAVRPEGSVSTLKIQRTERGDSAVYLCASSLNRGEQFFGPGTRLTVL.

The CDR3 loop is CASSLAFRGRNTEAFF. The CDR3 nucleotides read TGCGCCAGCAGCTTGGCTTTCAGGGGTAGAAACACTGAAGCTTTCTTT. V and J are TRBV5-1 and TRBJ1-1; a possible D gene is TRBD1 (6 bases). Germline-derived CDR1 and CDR2 are SGHRS and YFSETQ. The CDR3 sequence is 16 residues long. The V end was cut by 0 bases, the J end by 2 bases, with 14 bases between.

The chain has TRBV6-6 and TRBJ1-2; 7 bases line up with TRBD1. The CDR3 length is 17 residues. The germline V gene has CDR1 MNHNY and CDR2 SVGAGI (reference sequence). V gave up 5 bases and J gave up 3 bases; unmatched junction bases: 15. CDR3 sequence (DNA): TGTGCCAGCAGTCCGGGGGACAGACCCCTCTCCGACTATGGCTACACCTTC. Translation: CASSPGDRPLSDYGYTF.

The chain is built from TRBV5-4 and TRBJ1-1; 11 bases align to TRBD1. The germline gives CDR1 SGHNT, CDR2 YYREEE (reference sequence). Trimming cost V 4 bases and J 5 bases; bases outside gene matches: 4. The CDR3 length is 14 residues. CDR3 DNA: TGTGCCAGCAGCCAGGGACAGGGGGGAACTGAAGCTTTCTTT. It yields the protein CASSQGQGGTEAFF.

The CDR3 protein is CASSWTPGELFF. CDR3 DNA sequence: TGCGCCAGCAGCTGGACTCCCGGGGAGCTGTTTTTT. The chain employs TRBV5-1 and TRBJ2-2; weak D call: TRBD2 (5 bases). V was cut by 3 bases and J by 6 bases, with 6 bases left in between. CDR1 is SGHRS, CDR2 YFSETQ, per germline. This CDR3 has 12 residues.